Each of the 8 T cell receptor beta chains below was sequenced from the same sample in a study of PD-L1 blockade in urothelial cancer. The data were produced by immunoSEQ multiplex PCR, yet TCRdb's version contains in-frame clones alone and is incomplete. The data hold 17,000 or so clones, with around 87% observed a single time. Sequencing was performed on PBMCs, taken around atezolizumab (anti-PD-L1) treatment. Every receptor here comes from a man aged 50-60 years with urothelial cancer.

The rearrangement joins TRBV11-2 to TRBJ2-1; possibly TRBD2 for D (5 bases). Trimming took off 2 bases at V and 0 bases at J, with 20 bases between the two ends. The CDR3 runs 19 residues. Germline V CDR1 and CDR2: SGHAT, FQNNGV. CDR3 protein: CASSLSSQPRGSSYNEQFF. The CDR3 DNA follows: TGTGCCAGCAGCTTATCCTCTCAACCTCGGGGAAGCTCCTACAATGAGCAGTTCTTC.

The chain carries TRBV27 and TRBJ2-3, with TRBD1 identical over 7 bases. V was clipped by 4 bases and J by 0 bases; unmatched bases: 10. Germline V CDR1 and CDR2: MNHEY, SMNVEV (reference sequence). CDR3 length equals 17 residues. The CDR3 loop is CASSSDREPPSTDTQYF. As DNA, the CDR3 is TGTGCCAGCAGTTCCGACAGGGAGCCACCCAGCACAGATACGCAGTATTTT.

CDR3 DNA: TGTGCCAGCAGCTCTAGTTTCGAGCAGTACTTC. Protein sequence: CASSSSFEQYF. The chain uses TRBV11-1 and TRBJ2-7; D is undetermined. Between the trimmed V and J ends, which lost 4 bases and 6 bases, there was a span of 7 bases. This CDR3 comprises 11 residues. Germline V gene data show CDR1 as SGHAT and CDR2 as FQDESV (reference sequence).

The chain employs TRBV7-9 and TRBJ1-2, with a tentative D call TRBD1 (5 bases). V dropped 5 bases and J dropped 6 bases, with 10 bases sitting between them. Germline V gives CDR1 SEHNR, CDR2 FQNEAQ (reference sequence). This CDR3 contains 12 residues. The CDR3 reads CASSASDNGYTF. The CDR3, as DNA: TGTGCCAGCAGCGCGTCGGACAATGGCTACACCTTC.

The chain links TRBV29-1 to TRBJ1-4; 9 nucleotides align to TRBD1. Trimming removed 4 bases from V and 8 bases from J; junction bases left unmatched: 8. Germline assignment: CDR1 SQVTM and CDR2 ANQGSEA. The CDR3 runs to 14 residues. The DNA for the CDR3 is TGCAGCGTTGGACCGGGACAGGGCGGGGAAAAACTGTTTTTT. It is translated as CSVGPGQGGEKLFF.

The genes are TRBV10-3 and TRBJ1-3; D remains ambiguous. Trimming left V 2 bases short and J 4 bases short, with 12 bases between. Germline assignment: CDR1 ENHRY and CDR2 SYGVKD. This CDR3 has 15 amino acids. CDR3 protein: CAISEGRCMGNTIYF. The CDR3 DNA follows: TGTGCCATCAGTGAGGGCCGATGCATGGGAAACACCATATATTTT.

The chain links TRBV27 to TRBJ1-1; TRBD1 matches 8 bases. The V gene end was trimmed by 4 bases and the J gene end by 2 bases; junction bases not matched to a gene: 3. The germline V gene encodes CDR1 MNHEY and CDR2 SMNVEV (reference sequence). The CDR3 loop spans 14 amino acids. DNA of the CDR3: TGTGCCAGCAGTTGGACAGGGTTAAACACTGAAGCTTTCTTT. The encoded protein is CASSWTGLNTEAFF.

V and J are TRBV7-2 and TRBJ2-6; D might be TRBD1 (5 bases). V lost 4 bases to trimming and J lost 4 bases, with 14 bases between them. CDR1 and CDR2 from the germline V gene are SGHTA and FQGNSA. The CDR3 consists of 16 residues. DNA of the CDR3: TGTGCCAGCAGCTCCTGGGGCGACCCGGGGGCCAACGTCCTGACTTTC. As protein: CASSSWGDPGANVLTF.